This passage covers 8 T cell receptor beta chains from one sample sequenced in a study of blood T cell dynamics during melanoma immunotherapy. Clones were read by immunoSEQ multiplex PCR, and TCRdb kept only the in-frame ones, dropping some. The table records some 9,900 clones, 80% to 90% of them present only once. Documented time point: pre-treatment baseline. Sequenced material: blood, taken from a patient treated with checkpoint blockade. All receptors derive from a human donor with melanoma.

The V call is TRBV7-8, the J call TRBJ2-7; D possibly corresponds to TRBD2 (7 bases). CDR1 is SGHVS and CDR2 is FQNEAQ in the germline V gene. This CDR3 comprises 16 residues. V was clipped by 0 bases and J by 2 bases, with 14 bases between them. The DNA for the CDR3 is TGTGCCAGCAGCTTAGCGGCGGGGGCCAAGGCCTACGAGCAGTACTTC. Residues: CASSLAAGAKAYEQYF.

The chain recombines TRBV19 with TRBJ1-5; D ambiguous. Germline V CDR1 and CDR2: LNHDA, SQIVND (reference sequence). This CDR3 spans 15 amino acids. Trimming took off 3 bases at V and 4 bases at J, with 13 bases between the two ends. The CDR3 DNA reads as TGTGCCAGTAGTATTTCACCCCGCAGTAATCAGCCCCAGCATTTT. Its translation: CASSISPRSNQPQHF. Looking up the rest from reference TRBV19 and TRBJ1-5 gives the full variable domain: DGGITQSPKYLFRKEGQNVTLSCEQNLNHDAMYWYRQDPGQGLRLIYYSQIVNDFQKGDIAEGYSVSREKKESFPLTVTSAQKNPTAFYLCASSISPRSNQPQHFGDGTRLSIL.

This clone is a singleton in its sample. The CDR3 DNA follows: TGTGCCAGCAGCTTAGGCGGGGGCCCCACCGGGGAGCTGTTTTTT. It specifies CASSLGGGPTGELFF. This rearrangement joins TRBV7-2 to TRBJ2-2; D may be TRBD2 (7 bases). With 1 base removed from V and 4 bases from J, the gap between germline ends came to 10 bases. CDR3 size: 15 residues. CDR1 and CDR2 (germline): SGHTA, FQGNSA.

The genes are TRBV7-3 and TRBJ2-3; D unresolved. The germline V and J ends were trimmed by 4 bases and 4 bases, with 6 bases remaining between them. CDR1 is SGHTA, CDR2 FQGTGA, per germline. CDR3 length equals 12 residues. CDR3 in amino acids: CASSSPSDTQYF. For the CDR3, the DNA is TGTGCCAGCAGCTCCCCATCAGATACGCAGTATTTT.

V and J are TRBV7-9 and TRBJ2-1; a possible D gene is TRBD2 (6 bases). This CDR3 is built from 14 residues. Per the germline V gene, CDR1 is SEHNR and CDR2 is FQNEAQ (reference sequence). V was trimmed by 3 bases and J by 8 bases, leaving 14 bases between them. The CDR3 sequence: CASSLDRRVHEQFF. For the CDR3, the DNA is TGTGCCAGCAGCTTGGACCGGAGGGTCCATGAGCAGTTCTTC.

This clone has only one observation. The chain is built from TRBV15 and TRBJ2-2, with D unclear. The V and J ends lost 1 base and 1 base respectively, with 7 bases between them. Germline V gene lookup returns CDR1 LNHNV and CDR2 YYDKDF (reference sequence). This CDR3 is built from 15 residues. The CDR3 DNA follows: TGTGCCACCAGCAGAGGCCCGCGGAACACCGGGGAGCTGTTTTTT. Translated: CATSRGPRNTGELFF.

This clone has just one count. The V gene is TRBV6-6, the J gene TRBJ1-1; D gene uncertain. The V gene lost 10 bases and the J gene lost 1 base, with 16 bases spanning the gap. CDR3 size: 14 residues. The germline V gene has CDR1 MNHNY and CDR2 SVGAGI (reference sequence). CDR3 sequence: CATYPGIKNTEAFF. CDR3 DNA: TGTGCCACCTATCCCGGGATAAAGAACACTGAAGCTTTCTTT.

This chain connects TRBV11-3 to TRBJ2-3; D remains unclear. Germline CDR1 SGHNT, CDR2 YENEEA. The CDR3 loop spans 12 amino acids. Trimming took off 4 bases at V and 5 bases at J, with 7 bases between the two ends. The CDR3: CASSSNRDTQYF. The DNA of the CDR3 is TGTGCCAGCAGCTCCAATAGAGATACGCAGTATTTT.